These 28 T cell receptor beta chains were sequenced from one sample in a study of memory CD4+ T cells and cytomegalovirus serostatus. The sort gate was single viable CD3+CD4+CD8-CD45RO+ cells for memory CD4+ T cells. Assay used: immunoSEQ multiplex PCR; TCRdb lists only in-frame clones, some missing. The sample has under 40,000 clones, roughly 85% seen once. The material sequenced was memory CD4+ T cells from blood. Every receptor here comes from an adult in good health and CMV-seropositive.

This chain uses TRBV29-1 with TRBJ2-3; D uncertain. CDR1 and CDR2 (germline): SQVTM, ANQGSEA. With 6 bases removed from V and 3 bases from J, the gap between germline ends came to 13 bases. The CDR3 loop spans 13 amino acids. CDR3 protein: CSVVWPFTDTQYF. CDR3 DNA sequence: TGCAGCGTGGTTTGGCCTTTTACAGATACGCAGTATTTT.

CDR3 amino acids: CASSPPGGSQHF. The CDR3 region has the DNA TGTGCCAGCAGCCCCCCGGGTGGGTCCCAGCATTTT. The rearrangement uses TRBV6-5 and TRBJ1-5; unclear D gene. This CDR3 spans 12 amino acids. Germline lookup yields CDR1 MNHEY and CDR2 SVGAGI. The V end lost 6 bases, the J end lost 11 bases, and 14 bases lay between the germline ends.

Note on this clone: One end of the junction varies from germline; a read error may be responsible. The chain combines TRBV7-7 with TRBJ1-1; D not resolved. CDR3 size: 14 residues. In germline, CDR1 is SSHAT, CDR2 FNYEAQ (reference sequence). The CDR3 DNA is TGTGCTAGCAGCGTAATCCTTATTCGGACTGAAGCTTTCTTT. It yields the protein CASSVILIRTEAFF.

The chain is built from TRBV4-2 and TRBJ2-7; 9 bases are shared with TRBD1. Germline CDR1 is LGHNA and CDR2 is YNFKEQ. The J segment lost 2 bases and the V segment lost 3 bases, leaving 2 bases of the junction unmatched. The CDR3 consists of 14 residues. CDR3 sequence (DNA): TGTGCCAGCAGCCATGACAGGGGGACCTACGAGCAGTACTTC. This encodes CASSHDRGTYEQYF.

This chain uses TRBV11-2 with TRBJ2-1, with 11 bases that match TRBD2. V lost 1 base to trimming and J lost 3 bases; unmatched junction nucleotides: 5. CDR1 SGHAT and CDR2 FQNNGV come from the germline V gene. This CDR3 has 17 residues. Here the CDR3 reads CASSLALAGGFYNEQFF. As DNA, the CDR3 is TGTGCCAGCAGCTTAGCCCTAGCGGGAGGATTCTACAATGAGCAGTTCTTC.

The V and J genes are TRBV5-1 and TRBJ2-5; 10 bases are a match to TRBD2. The CDR3 is made up of 16 amino acids. Germline trimming cut 0 bases from V and 2 bases from J; bases unmatched to any gene: 4. CDR1 and CDR2 from the germline V gene are SGHRS and YFSETQ. The CDR3 DNA reads as TGCGCCAGCAGCTTGGCAGGACTAGCGGAGCAAGAGACCCAGTACTTC. It encodes CASSLAGLAEQETQYF.

V is TRBV19 and J is TRBJ1-1, with D maybe TRBD1 (6 bases). The CDR3 runs to 15 residues. CDR1 is LNHDA, CDR2 SQIVND, per germline (reference sequence). The V gene lost 1 base and the J gene lost 5 bases, with 14 bases spanning the gap. The DNA for the CDR3 is TGTGCCAGTAGTATAGCGACGGGGGCGAGGACTGAAGCTTTCTTT. Translating gives CASSIATGARTEAFF.

The chain recombines TRBV19 with TRBJ2-5; 10 nucleotides line up with TRBD2. Losses at the gene ends were 6 bases for V and 4 bases for J; bases not matched to a gene: 2. Germline V lookup: CDR1 LNHDA, CDR2 SQIVND (reference sequence). The CDR3 runs to 13 residues. This CDR3 reads CASSSSGRETQYF. The DNA of the CDR3 is TGTGCCAGTAGCTCTAGCGGGAGAGAGACCCAGTACTTC. The full variable domain, completed using reference TRBV19 and TRBJ2-5, is DGGITQSPKYLFRKEGQNVTLSCEQNLNHDAMYWYRQDPGQGLRLIYYSQIVNDFQKGDIAEGYSVSREKKESFPLTVTSAQKNPTAFYLCASSSSGRETQYFGPGTRLLVL.

J is TRBJ2-1 and V is TRBV6-1; 8 bases are shared with TRBD1. The CDR3 is 15 residues long. The J segment lost 8 bases and the V segment lost 6 bases, leaving 12 bases of the junction unmatched. Germline assignment: CDR1 MNHNS and CDR2 SASEGT. The DNA for the CDR3 is TGTGCCAGCAGACATGGACAGGGTCTGGTCTATGAGCAGTTCTTC. It specifies CASRHGQGLVYEQFF.

J is TRBJ1-2 and V is TRBV18, with 8 bases fitting TRBD1. The V gene's germline CDR1 is KGHSH and CDR2 LQKENI. The CDR3 covers 16 residues. J was trimmed by 4 bases and V by 3 bases; bases with no gene match: 10. CDR3 sequence: CASSPYRSGGSYGYTF. CDR3 bases: TGTGCCAGCTCACCCTATAGATCAGGGGGCAGCTATGGCTACACCTTC.

This clone was counted only a few times. J is TRBJ2-5 and V is TRBV5-1; TRBD1 might be the D (5 bases). The CDR3 runs to 14 residues. V lost 1 base and J lost 2, with 9 bases in between. Germline V gives CDR1 SGHRS, CDR2 YFSETQ. CDR3 coding DNA: TGCGCCAGCAGCTTGACAGGTGGGCAAGAGACCCAGTACTTC. Residues: CASSLTGGQETQYF.

This clone was counted once. This chain links TRBV23-1 with TRBJ2-5; perhaps D is TRBD1 or TRBD2 (6 bases each). TRBV23-1 is sorted into the ORF group, with uncertain function. The CDR3 loop spans 17 amino acids. Deletions cut 2 bases from V and 1 base from J, with 17 bases between. CDR3 region: CASSQIRGPLAQETQYF. CDR3 bases: TGCGCCAGCAGTCAAATCCGGGGGCCGTTGGCCCAAGAGACCCAGTACTTC.

V usage is TRBV2 and J usage is TRBJ1-2; D call uncertain. This CDR3 spans 13 amino acids. Looked up from germline, CDR1 is SNHLY and CDR2 is FYNNEI. Trimming stripped 7 bases from V and 0 bases from J, with 9 bases between. CDR3 amino acids: CASKAAANYGYTF. As DNA, the CDR3 is TGTGCCAGCAAAGCCGCAGCTAACTATGGCTACACCTTC.

V is TRBV7-2 and J is TRBJ1-1; D is possibly TRBD1 (5 bases). The CDR3 runs to 18 residues. Trimming cost V 6 bases and J 3 bases, with 26 bases left between them. CDR1 is SGHTA and CDR2 is FQGNSA in the germline V gene. The CDR3 region has the DNA TGTGCCAGCAGGTTATCCCCCTCCAGGGCCGGGTATGACACTGAAGCTTTCTTT. Its protein product is CASRLSPSRAGYDTEAFF.

A single count supports this clone. The J gene is TRBJ2-2, the V gene TRBV7-9; D may be TRBD2 (6 bases). Germline-derived CDR1 and CDR2 are SEHNR and FQNEAQ (reference sequence). The CDR3 contains 17 residues. Trimming left V 8 bases short and J 2 bases short, with 21 bases between. CDR3 sequence (DNA): TGTGCCAGCCCCCCCGCTGCGGGGCGGGATAACACCGGGGAGCTGTTTTTT. Amino acids: CASPPAAGRDNTGELFF.

CDR3 sequence reads: CASRGTGVVTEAFF. The CDR3 DNA reads as TGTGCCAGCAGGGGGACAGGGGTTGTCACTGAAGCTTTCTTT. The rearrangement joins TRBV28 to TRBJ1-1, with 10 bases identical to TRBD1. The trim removed 6 bases at V and 4 bases at J, leaving 5 bases unmatched. This CDR3 has 14 residues. The germline V gene has CDR1 MDHEN and CDR2 SYDVKM.

The V call is TRBV2, the J call TRBJ2-7; no clear D gene. Germline V gene lookup returns CDR1 SNHLY and CDR2 FYNNEI. The CDR3 is 12 amino acids. Deletions cut 6 bases from V and 7 bases from J, with 13 bases between. The CDR3 loop reads CASRDPSREQYF. The CDR3 coding sequence is TGTGCCAGCAGGGACCCATCGAGGGAGCAGTACTTC.

This rearrangement joins TRBV5-8 to TRBJ1-1; TRBD1 might be the D (5 bases). The ends were cut back, 2 bases at V and 9 bases at J, with 14 bases in the middle. This CDR3 has 13 amino acids. Per the germline V gene, CDR1 is SGHTS and CDR2 is YDEGEE. The CDR3: CASSLSGFKKAFF. For the CDR3, the DNA is TGTGCCAGCAGCTTATCAGGGTTTAAAAAAGCTTTCTTT.

In this sample, this clone turned up a few times. The chain links TRBV5-1 to TRBJ1-1, with a possible D match to TRBD1 (6 bases). Germline values: CDR1 SGHRS, CDR2 YFSETQ. Trimming left V 0 bases short and J 1 base short, with 10 bases between. This CDR3 contains 15 residues. CDR3 protein: CASSLVGGSNTEAFF. The CDR3 DNA is TGCGCCAGCAGCTTGGTTGGGGGCTCGAACACTGAAGCTTTCTTT.

The chain recombines TRBV5-1 with TRBJ2-2; tentative D call: TRBD1 (6 bases). This CDR3 contains 14 residues. V gave up 5 bases and J gave up 2 bases, with 10 bases separating them. Germline CDR1 SGHRS, CDR2 YFSETQ. CDR3 nucleotide sequence: TGCGCCAGCAGTGACAGGAGCAACACCGGGGAGCTGTTTTTT. As protein: CASSDRSNTGELFF.

The CDR3: CASSLVRENTGELFF. The CDR3 bases are TGTGCCAGCAGCTTGGTGAGGGAGAACACCGGGGAGCTGTTTTTT. The chain links TRBV5-4 to TRBJ2-2; TRBD2 is a possible D gene (5 bases). The germline V gene encodes CDR1 SGHNT and CDR2 YYREEE (reference sequence). The CDR3 sequence is 15 residues long. V dropped 0 bases and J dropped 1 base, with 7 bases sitting between them.

The chain has TRBV5-1 and TRBJ1-2; tentatively, D is TRBD1 (5 bases). The V gene's germline CDR1 is SGHRS and CDR2 YFSETQ. The V and J ends lost 4 bases and 5 bases respectively, with 9 bases between them. The length of the CDR3 is 12 residues. Here the CDR3 reads CASSPDSYGYTF. DNA of the CDR3: TGCGCCAGCAGCCCCGACAGTTATGGCTACACCTTC.

By its share, this clone is medium-sized. CDR3 nucleotide sequence: TGTGCCAGCGAACTCCTCGGCGGAGGTGAAGCTTTCTTT. This gives the protein CASELLGGGEAFF. V is TRBV28 and J is TRBJ1-1, with D hard to call. V was trimmed by 8 bases and J by 7 bases, leaving 17 bases between them. This CDR3 has 13 amino acids. Germline CDR1 reads MDHEN; CDR2 reads SYDVKM. Full variable domain (rest looked up from reference TRBV28 and TRBJ1-1): DVKVTQSSRYLVKRTGEKVFLECVQDMDHENMFWYRQDPGLGLRLIYFSYDVKMKEKGDIPEGYSVSREKKERFSLILESASTNQTSMYLCASELLGGGEAFFGQGTRLTVV.

The rearrangement uses TRBV29-1 and TRBJ2-7; perhaps TRBD2 as D (5 bases). The CDR3 spans 13 residues. V lost 4 bases to trimming and J lost 4 bases, with 14 bases between them. In germline, CDR1 is SQVTM, CDR2 ANQGSEA. The DNA for the CDR3 is TGCAGCGTTGGAGAGGGCTCTTGGTACGAGCAGTACTTC. Its translation is CSVGEGSWYEQYF.

The chain links TRBV19 to TRBJ2-7, with TRBD1 identical over 7 bases. This CDR3 contains 14 residues. CDR1 is LNHDA and CDR2 is SQIVND in the germline V gene (reference sequence). With 3 bases clipped from V and 2 bases from J, the junction kept 4 bases outside the gene matches. In nucleotides, the CDR3 is TGTGCCAGTAGTATCACGACAGGGACCTACGAGCAGTACTTC. This gives the protein CASSITTGTYEQYF.

This clone came up a few times. This chain connects TRBV18 to TRBJ1-1; D is possibly TRBD1 (6 bases). The ends were cut back, 3 bases at V and 3 bases at J, with 11 bases in the middle. Germline assignment: CDR1 KGHSH and CDR2 LQKENI. This CDR3 has 14 amino acids. The CDR3 reads CASSPTWTDTEAFF. The CDR3 DNA reads TGTGCCAGCTCACCCACGTGGACAGACACTGAAGCTTTCTTT.

The sample holds one count of this clone. This chain uses TRBV5-5 with TRBJ1-1; D is unclear. The length of the CDR3 is 15 residues. V gave up 1 base and J gave up 1 base, with 11 bases separating them. Germline V gene sequence: CDR1 SGHKS, CDR2 YYEKEE (reference sequence). CDR3 coding DNA: TGTGCCAGCAGCTTGATGGGAGGCCAGAACACTGAAGCTTTCTTT. Protein sequence: CASSLMGGQNTEAFF. Full variable domain (rest looked up from reference TRBV5-5 and TRBJ1-1): DAGVTQSPTHLIKTRGQQVTLRCSPISGHKSVSWYQQVLGQGPQFIFQYYEKEERGRGNFPDRFSARQFPNYSSELNVNALLLGDSALYLCASSLMGGQNTEAFFGQGTRLTVV.

The chain combines TRBV14 with TRBJ2-4, with 8 bases aligning to TRBD1. Germline trimming cut 1 base from V and 4 bases from J; bases unmatched to any gene: 3. Germline CDR1 reads SGHDN; CDR2 reads FVKESK. The CDR3 has 15 residues. CDR3 nucleotides: TGTGCCAGCAGCCAAGTTCAGGGGGCTAAAAACATTCAGTACTTC. It encodes CASSQVQGAKNIQYF.